This T cell receptor beta chain derives from a study of vaccination and CD4 T cells after COVID-19. In the study overall: The post-vaccine samples came a median approximately 75 days after dose two (range 14 to 241). The cells were exposed to overlapping spike peptides originating from SARS-CoV-2, HCoV-NL63, HCoV-OC43 and HCoV-229E for stimulation.

The study sequenced cultured CD4+ T cell DNA using the Oncomine TCR Beta short-read assay. TCRdb re-derived calls from the PCR reads in MiXCR, one entry per CDR3 protein. The sample comprises around 21,000 distinct CDR3 sequences, 45% to 70% of which are singletons, and roughly 10% rests with the top ten. Note on this clonotype: Its cognate antigen is unknown.

Treatment here: roughly 11-day PBMC culture with coronavirus spike peptide pools or control peptides (ViraFEST assay). Half the growth medium was swapped for new IL-2 medium on days 3 and 7. The V gene's germline CDR1 is DFQATT and CDR2 SNEGSKA (reference sequence). J lost 5 bases, V lost 2 bases, and 5 bases had no gene match. CDR3 length equals 15 residues. This TCR derives from a human donor who had recovered from COVID-19. V usage is TRBV20-1 and J usage is TRBJ2-1; 11 bases match TRBD2. Sequenced sample: CD4+ T cells from blood, cultured in vitro. CDR3 in amino acids: CSARLSGRAHNEQFF. In nucleotides, the CDR3 is TGCAGTGCTAGACTTAGCGGGAGGGCCCACAATGAGCAGTTCTTC.